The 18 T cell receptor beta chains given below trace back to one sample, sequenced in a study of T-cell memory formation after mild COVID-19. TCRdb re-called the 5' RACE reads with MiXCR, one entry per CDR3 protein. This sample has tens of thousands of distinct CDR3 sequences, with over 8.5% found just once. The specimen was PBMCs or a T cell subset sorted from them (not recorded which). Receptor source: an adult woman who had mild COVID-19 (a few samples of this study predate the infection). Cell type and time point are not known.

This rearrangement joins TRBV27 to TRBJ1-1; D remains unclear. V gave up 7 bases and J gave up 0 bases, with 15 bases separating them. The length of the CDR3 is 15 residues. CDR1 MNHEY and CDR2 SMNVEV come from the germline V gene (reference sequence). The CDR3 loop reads CASKKGSGVNTEAFF. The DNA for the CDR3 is TGTGCCAGCAAGAAAGGATCCGGGGTGAACACTGAAGCTTTCTTT.

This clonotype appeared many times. In DNA, the CDR3 is TGCGCCAGCAGCACCACGCTAGCGGGGGGCTACAATGAGCAGTTCTTC. Its protein is CASSTTLAGGYNEQFF. This chain uses TRBV5-1 with TRBJ2-1; 11 positions match TRBD2. Trimming at V came to 4 bases and at J to 3 bases, leaving 6 bases not matched to a gene. The germline CDR1 and CDR2 sequences are SGHRS and YFSETQ. The CDR3 is 16 residues long.

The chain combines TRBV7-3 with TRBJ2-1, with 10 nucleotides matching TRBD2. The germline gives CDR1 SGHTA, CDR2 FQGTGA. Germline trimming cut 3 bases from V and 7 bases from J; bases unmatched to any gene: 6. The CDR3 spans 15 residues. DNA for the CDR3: TGTGCCAGCAGCTTCTCAGCGGGAGGGCCAAATGAGCAGTTCTTC. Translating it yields CASSFSAGGPNEQFF.

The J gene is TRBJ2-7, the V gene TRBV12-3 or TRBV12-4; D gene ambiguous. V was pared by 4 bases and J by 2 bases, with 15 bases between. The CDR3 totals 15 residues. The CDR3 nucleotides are TGTGCCAGCAGTTCCCCTCATCTTTACCCCTACGAGCAGTACTTC. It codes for CASSSPHLYPYEQYF.

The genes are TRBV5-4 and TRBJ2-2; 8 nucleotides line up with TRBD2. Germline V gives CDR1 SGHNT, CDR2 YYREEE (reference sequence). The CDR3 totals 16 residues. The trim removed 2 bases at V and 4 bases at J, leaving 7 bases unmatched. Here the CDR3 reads CASSFTGGPGTGELFF. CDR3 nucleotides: TGTGCCAGCAGCTTTACGGGAGGGCCGGGCACCGGGGAGCTGTTTTTT.

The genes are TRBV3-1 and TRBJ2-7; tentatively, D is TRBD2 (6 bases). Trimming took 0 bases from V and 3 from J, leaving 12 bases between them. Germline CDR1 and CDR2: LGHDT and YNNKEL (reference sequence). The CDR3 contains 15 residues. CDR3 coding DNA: TGTGCCAGCAGCCAAGATTTCCGGCGGGGCTACGAGCAGTACTTC. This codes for CASSQDFRRGYEQYF.

CDR3 protein: CASSLGTGFGNTIYF. CDR3 coding DNA: TGTGCCAGCAGCTTGGGGACAGGGTTCGGAAACACCATATATTTT. The chain has TRBV7-3 and TRBJ1-3, with TRBD1 identical over 9 bases. The CDR3 runs 15 residues. J was trimmed by 4 bases and V by 3 bases; bases with no gene match: 4. CDR1 is SGHTA, CDR2 FQGTGA, per germline. Together with reference TRBV7-3 and TRBJ1-3, the CDR3 gives the full variable domain: GAGVSQTPSNKVTEKGKYVELRCDPISGHTALYWYRQSLGQGPEFLIYFQGTGAADDSGLPNDRFFAVRPEGSVSTLKIQRTERGDSAVYLCASSLGTGFGNTIYFGEGSWLTVV.

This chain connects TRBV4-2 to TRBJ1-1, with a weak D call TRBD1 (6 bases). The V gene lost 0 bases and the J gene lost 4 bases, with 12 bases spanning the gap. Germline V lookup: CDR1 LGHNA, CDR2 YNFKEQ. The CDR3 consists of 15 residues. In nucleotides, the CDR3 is TGTGCCAGCAGCCAAGATGCACAGGGACTCACTGAAGCTTTCTTT. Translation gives CASSQDAQGLTEAFF.

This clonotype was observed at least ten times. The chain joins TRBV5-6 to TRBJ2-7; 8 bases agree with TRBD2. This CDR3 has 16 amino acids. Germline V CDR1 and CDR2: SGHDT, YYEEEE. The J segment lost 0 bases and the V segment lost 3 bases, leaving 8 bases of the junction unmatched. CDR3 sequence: CASSSPISGDSYEQYF. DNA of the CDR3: TGTGCCAGCAGCTCACCCATTAGCGGGGACTCCTACGAGCAGTACTTC.

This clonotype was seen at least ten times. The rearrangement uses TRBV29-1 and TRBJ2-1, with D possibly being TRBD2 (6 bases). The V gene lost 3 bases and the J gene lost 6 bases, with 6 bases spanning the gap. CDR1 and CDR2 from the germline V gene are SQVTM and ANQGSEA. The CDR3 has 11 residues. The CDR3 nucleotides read TGCAGCGTTGAGCGGGGCAATGAGCAGTTCTTC. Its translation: CSVERGNEQFF.

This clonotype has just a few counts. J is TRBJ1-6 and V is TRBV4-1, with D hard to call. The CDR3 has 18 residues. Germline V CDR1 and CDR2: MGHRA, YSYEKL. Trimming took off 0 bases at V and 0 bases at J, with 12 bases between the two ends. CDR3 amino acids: CASSQDSRQSSYNSPLHF. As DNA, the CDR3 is TGCGCCAGCAGCCAAGATAGCCGGCAGAGCTCCTATAATTCACCCCTCCACTTT.

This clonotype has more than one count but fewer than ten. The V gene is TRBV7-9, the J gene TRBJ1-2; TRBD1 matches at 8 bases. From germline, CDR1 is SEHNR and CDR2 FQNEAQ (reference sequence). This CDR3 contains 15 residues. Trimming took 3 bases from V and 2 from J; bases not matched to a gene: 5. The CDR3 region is CASSFGQGTNYGYTF. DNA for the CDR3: TGTGCCAGCAGCTTCGGACAGGGAACCAACTATGGCTACACCTTC.

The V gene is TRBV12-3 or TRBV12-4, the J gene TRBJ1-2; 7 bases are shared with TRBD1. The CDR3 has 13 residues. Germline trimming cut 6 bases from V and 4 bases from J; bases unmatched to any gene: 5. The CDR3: CASSGGQAYGYTF. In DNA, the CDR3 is TGTGCCAGCAGCGGTGGACAGGCCTATGGCTACACCTTC.

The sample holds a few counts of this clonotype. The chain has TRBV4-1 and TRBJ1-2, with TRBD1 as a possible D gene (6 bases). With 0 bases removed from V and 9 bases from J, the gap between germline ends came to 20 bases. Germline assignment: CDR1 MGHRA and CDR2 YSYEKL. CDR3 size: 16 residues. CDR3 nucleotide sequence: TGCGCCAGCAGCCAAGAAGCGCACAGGGCAGGGTTAAGCTACACCTTC. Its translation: CASSQEAHRAGLSYTF.

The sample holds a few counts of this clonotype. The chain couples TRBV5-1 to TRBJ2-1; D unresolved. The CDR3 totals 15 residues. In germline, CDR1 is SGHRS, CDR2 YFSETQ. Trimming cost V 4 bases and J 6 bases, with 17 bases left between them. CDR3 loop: CASSPRTGSGNEQFF. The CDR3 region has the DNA TGCGCCAGCAGCCCTCGTACGGGTTCGGGCAATGAGCAGTTCTTC.

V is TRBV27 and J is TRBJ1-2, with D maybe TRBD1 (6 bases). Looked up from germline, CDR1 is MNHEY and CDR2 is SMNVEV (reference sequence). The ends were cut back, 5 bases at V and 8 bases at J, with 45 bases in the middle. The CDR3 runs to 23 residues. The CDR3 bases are TGTGCCAGCAGTCCTGTGGGAGTTGTACAAGGGAACTACAGGGATTCGGTCGTACGAGGCTACACCTTC. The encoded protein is CASSPVGVVQGNYRDSVVRGYTF.

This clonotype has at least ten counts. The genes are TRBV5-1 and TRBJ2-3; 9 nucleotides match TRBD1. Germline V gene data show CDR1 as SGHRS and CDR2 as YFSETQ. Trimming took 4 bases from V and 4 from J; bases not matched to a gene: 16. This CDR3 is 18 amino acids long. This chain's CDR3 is CASSAGQGSFGGPDTQYF. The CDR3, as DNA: TGCGCCAGCAGCGCGGGACAGGGTTCTTTTGGTGGCCCAGATACGCAGTATTTT. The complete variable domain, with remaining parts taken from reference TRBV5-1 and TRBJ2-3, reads KAGVTQTPRYLIKTRGQQVTLSCSPISGHRSVSWYQQTPGQGLQFLFEYFSETQRNKGNFPGRFSGRQFSNSRSEMNVSTLELGDSALYLCASSAGQGSFGGPDTQYFGPGTRLTVL.

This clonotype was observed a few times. The CDR3 loop is CASRLSTGELRGDEQYF. In DNA form, the CDR3 reads TGTGCCAGCAGGCTATCCACAGGGGAGCTACGTGGGGACGAGCAGTACTTC. The chain joins TRBV7-9 to TRBJ2-7; TRBD1 aligns across 7 bases. This CDR3 is built from 17 residues. The junction had 19 bases not matched to a gene; V was cut back by 6 bases and J by 5 bases. In germline, CDR1 is SEHNR, CDR2 FQNEAQ (reference sequence).